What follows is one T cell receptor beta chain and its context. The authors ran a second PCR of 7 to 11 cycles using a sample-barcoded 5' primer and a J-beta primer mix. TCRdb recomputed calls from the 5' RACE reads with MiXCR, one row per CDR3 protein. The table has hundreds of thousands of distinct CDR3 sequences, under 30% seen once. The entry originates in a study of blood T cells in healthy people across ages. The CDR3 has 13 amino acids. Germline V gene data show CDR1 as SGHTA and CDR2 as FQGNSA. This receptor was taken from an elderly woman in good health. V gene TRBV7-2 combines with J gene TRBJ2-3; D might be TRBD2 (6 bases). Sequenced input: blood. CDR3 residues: CASGRTGRDTQYF. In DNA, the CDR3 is TGTGCTAGCGGCAGGACGGGGCGGGATACGCAGTATTTT.